This T cell receptor (beta chain) is from a study of Graves' ophthalmopathy and Graves' hyperthyroidism. In the study overall: Hyperthyroidism was classified as stable if no ophthalmopathy occurred within 18 months of follow-up.

Study-wide results and caveats: Sensitivity reached roughly 70% and specificity 72.22% when the model predicted ophthalmopathy progression. Blood also held most thyroid clonotypes expanded above 0.001 frequency.

Germline V gene lookup returns CDR1 GTSNPN and CDR2 SVGIG (reference sequence). This CDR3 is 13 amino acids long. Worth noting for this clonotype: Its antigen remains unknown. Its ends do not fully match the called genes, so a read error is possible.

Hyperthyroidism patients, aged 18 to 65, were newly diagnosed, under 2 months' duration. The authors amplified TCR beta CDR3 regions from RNA transcripts. Investigators did first-round RT-PCR with HTBI primers, then second-round multiplex PCR. TCRdb ran MiXCR on the multiplex PCR reads and lists one entry per CDR3 protein. Here the sample spans about 600,000 distinct CDR3 sequences, 39% being singletons. This sequence joins TRBV30 and TRBJ2-7, with 9 nucleotides matching TRBD1. Sequences were obtained from peripheral blood or thyroid tissue (not recorded which). This TCR was sampled from an adult man with Graves' hyperthyroidism. CDR3: CAWSDRGGYERYF. The DNA of the CDR3 is TGTGCCTGGTCGGACAGGGGAGGATACGAGCGGTACTTC.